This is a list of T cell receptor beta chains from one sample in a study of blood T cell repertoires in COVID-19. Clones were sequenced by immunoSEQ multiplex PCR, and TCRdb holds only the in-frame ones, with some missing. The table shows 200,000 to 250,000 clones, with 84% occurring only once. Sample: peripheral blood. Receptors were obtained from a man aged 30 to 39 with active or convalescent COVID-19. Both conserved end residues are part of each CDR3. The D gene is left open where the match is weak. Part of the rows lack a size; the others show once, few, many or a class for expanded clones.

TGTGCCAGCAGCGATAGGGGACTAGCGGGATATGAGCAGTTCTTC CASSDRGLAGYEQFF TRBD2 TRBJ2-1 TRBV13 NA
TGTGCCAGCAGATATGACGGGAGTCAGCCCCAGCATTTT CASRYDGSQPQHF NA TRBJ1-5 TRBV12-3/TRBV12-4 few
TGTGCCAGCAGCTTTTCGTCTCCGGGAACCTACAATGAGCAGTTCTTC CASSFSSPGTYNEQFF NA TRBJ2-1 TRBV11-2 NA
TGCGCCAGCAGCTTGGAGGCTAGCGGGGGGCCCCTAGATACGCAGTATTTT CASSLEASGGPLDTQYF TRBD2 TRBJ2-3 TRBV5-1 few
TGTGCCAGTAGTATAGGGGAGGGGACTGAAGCTTTCTTT CASSIGEGTEAFF NA TRBJ1-1 TRBV19 few
TGTGCCAGCAGCCAAACCCCGCGCAAATCTCATCCCCATAATTCACCCCTCCACTTT CASSQTPRKSHPHNSPLHF NA TRBJ1-6 TRBV3-1/TRBV3-2 NA
TGTGCCAGCAGTGATCCTTCGGGGGGCGTGAGCTATGGCTACACCTTC CASSDPSGGVSYGYTF NA TRBJ1-2 TRBV6-1 NA
TGTGCCAGCTCTCCGGGAAATCAGCCCCAGCATTTT CASSPGNQPQHF NA TRBJ1-5 TRBV18 NA
TGTGCCACCAGCACATTGACAGGGGGTTATATGGATGAGCAGTTCTTC CATSTLTGGYMDEQFF TRBD1 TRBJ2-1 TRBV15 NA
TGTGCCAGCAGTCCCCGGGGTGTCACCTACGAGCAGTACTTC CASSPRGVTYEQYF NA TRBJ2-7 TRBV7-2 NA
TGTGCCAGCACCTTCAGTCCCGGGACAGGGTTCGGCGGGGAGCTGTTTTTT CASTFSPGTGFGGELFF TRBD1 TRBJ2-2 TRBV27 once
TGTGCCAGCAGCCCAGGAAGCTCCTACAATGAGCAGTTCTTC CASSPGSSYNEQFF NA TRBJ2-1 TRBV3-1/TRBV3-2 NA
TGCGCCAGCAGCTTCGGCCCCGGAGGCTCCTACGAGCAGTACTTC CASSFGPGGSYEQYF NA TRBJ2-7 TRBV5-1 NA
TGTGCCAGCTCACTCGGCCGAGCGGGCACCGGGGAGCTGTTTTTT CASSLGRAGTGELFF NA TRBJ2-2 TRBV18 NA
TGTGCCAGCAGCCATTCCCGACAGGGACTAGGGGAGACCCAGTACTTC CASSHSRQGLGETQYF NA TRBJ2-5 TRBV11-2 NA
TGTGCCAGCAGTTACCTGACAGGGGGAAGAAGTCAGCCCCAGCATTTT CASSYLTGGRSQPQHF TRBD1 TRBJ1-5 TRBV6-2/TRBV6-3 NA
TGTGCCAGTACCCCCCTGGGACTAGCGGGAGGTGGCGGGGAGCTGTTTTTT CASTPLGLAGGGGELFF TRBD2 TRBJ2-2 TRBV19 NA
TGTGCCAGCAGTCCCCAGAACACTGAAGCTTTCTTT CASSPQNTEAFF NA TRBJ1-1 TRBV6-6 NA
TGCGCCAGCAGCCAAGAACCGACAGGAGTCTACAATGAGCAGTTCTTC CASSQEPTGVYNEQFF NA TRBJ2-1 TRBV4-1 NA
TGTGCCAGTAGTAGTAACAGGGGGAAATACGAGCAGTACTTC CASSSNRGKYEQYF TRBD1 TRBJ2-7 TRBV19 NA